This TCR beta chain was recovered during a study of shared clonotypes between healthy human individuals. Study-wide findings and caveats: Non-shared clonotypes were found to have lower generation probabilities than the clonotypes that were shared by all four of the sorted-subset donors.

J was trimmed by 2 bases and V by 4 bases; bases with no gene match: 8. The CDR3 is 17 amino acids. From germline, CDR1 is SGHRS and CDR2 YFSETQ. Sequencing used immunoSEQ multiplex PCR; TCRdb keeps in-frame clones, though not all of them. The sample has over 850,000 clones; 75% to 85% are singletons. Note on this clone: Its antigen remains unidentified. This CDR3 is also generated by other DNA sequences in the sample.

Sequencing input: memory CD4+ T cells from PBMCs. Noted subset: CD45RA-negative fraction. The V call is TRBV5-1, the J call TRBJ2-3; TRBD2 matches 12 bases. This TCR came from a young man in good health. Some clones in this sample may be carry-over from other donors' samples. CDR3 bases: TGCGCCAGCAGCCCGGGACTAGCGGGTCTATCCACAGATACGCAGTATTTT. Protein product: CASSPGLAGLSTDTQYF.